Included here is one T cell receptor beta chain sequence, with context. Its antigen is as yet unknown. TCRdb's table, derived via immunoSEQ multiplex PCR, lists solely in-frame clones and lacks some. The table shows about 130,000 clones, with about nine tenths occurring only once. Trimming pared 2 bases from V and 7 bases from J, leaving 15 bases between. The length of the CDR3 is 15 residues. Germline V gives CDR1 LNHDA, CDR2 SQIVND (reference sequence). The data originate from a study of graft-versus-host responses after intestinal transplantation. Study summary: The transplants performed in recipients were multivisceral, liver-intestinal, or isolated intestinal.

The sequencing here drew on unstimulated CD4+ T cells sorted from spleen or lymph node cells, taken before intestinal transplant. This sequence joins TRBV19 and TRBJ1-5; tentative D call: TRBD1 (5 bases). The TCR sequence derives from a human donor who received an intestinal transplant. The CDR3 loop reads CASSITGTPVQPQHF. In DNA form, the CDR3 reads TGTGCCAGTAGTATAACCGGGACCCCGGTCCAGCCCCAGCATTTT. The variable domain in full, completed from reference TRBV19 and TRBJ1-5, reads DGGITQSPKYLFRKEGQNVTLSCEQNLNHDAMYWYRQDPGQGLRLIYYSQIVNDFQKGDIAEGYSVSREKKESFPLTVTSAQKNPTAFYLCASSITGTPVQPQHFGDGTRLSIL.